This TCR beta chain comes out of a study of T cells after yellow fever vaccination. By 5'RACE template switching, TCR cDNA was produced, with a universal primer site and UMIs added in the process. TCRdb itself ran the 5' RACE reads through MiXCR, one entry per CDR3 protein. This sample yields 620,000 or so distinct CDR3 sequences, of which roughly an eighth are seen a single time; about 16% belongs to the top ten. This clonotype was observed once. The germline CDR1 and CDR2 sequences are LNHNV and YYDKDF (reference sequence). V lost 0 bases, J lost 3 bases, and 9 bases lay in between. CDR3 size: 15 residues.

Source: PBMCs, taken on the day of the yellow fever booster vaccination. This receptor was obtained from a young man who received the YFV17D yellow fever vaccine. The chain uses TRBV15 and TRBJ2-1, with D uncertain. CDR3 sequence (DNA): TGTGCCACCAGCAGAGATTCACCACACTACAATGAGCAGTTCTTC. Encoded protein: CATSRDSPHYNEQFF.